This passage covers 13 T cell receptor beta chains from one sample sequenced in a study of cytomegalovirus exposure and HLA in healthy donors. Vbeta (60) and Jbeta (13) primers were used in the PCR. The repertoire was sequenced with immunoSEQ multiplex PCR; TCRdb's copy has only in-frame clones and lacks some. Found here are 75,000 to 100,000 clones, about 80% of them singletons; the top ten hold 9.5% to 13%. Sequencing was done on a sample of PBMCs. The receptors here all came from a young man in good health and CMV-seropositive.

The chain carries TRBV5-1 and TRBJ2-7; 11 nucleotides agree with TRBD2. CDR3 length: 15 amino acids. In germline, CDR1 is SGHRS, CDR2 YFSETQ. The J segment lost 3 bases and the V segment lost 7 bases, leaving 9 bases of the junction unmatched. CDR3 residues: CASSGLAGPNYEQYF. As DNA, the CDR3 is TGCGCCAGCTCCGGACTAGCGGGTCCTAACTACGAGCAGTACTTC.

This clone was counted once. The rearrangement uses TRBV30 and TRBJ2-1, with 12 nucleotides matching TRBD2. The CDR3 has 15 amino acids. V lost 4 bases and J lost 9; bases outside the gene matches: 10. Germline V gene sequence: CDR1 GTSNPN, CDR2 SVGIG (reference sequence). The chain's CDR3 is CAWTVLAGGPLEQFF. CDR3 DNA sequence: TGTGCCTGGACAGTGCTAGCGGGGGGGCCCCTTGAGCAGTTCTTC.

The rearrangement joins TRBV7-9 to TRBJ1-2; TRBD1 matches 9 bases. The junction had 11 bases not matched to a gene; V was cut back by 5 bases and J by 4 bases. This CDR3 comprises 16 residues. Germline V gives CDR1 SEHNR, CDR2 FQNEAQ (reference sequence). The CDR3, as DNA: TGTGCCAGCAGCCTCGCGGCGGGACAGGGTCGCTATGGCTACACCTTC. Encoded protein: CASSLAAGQGRYGYTF.

This clone was detected once. Here the CDR3 reads CAISDEGTIYGYTF. The CDR3, as DNA: TGTGCCATCAGTGATGAGGGGACAATCTATGGCTACACCTTC. The rearrangement uses TRBV10-3 and TRBJ1-2; perhaps TRBD1 as D (6 bases). CDR1 is ENHRY, CDR2 SYGVKD, per germline. The CDR3 has 14 amino acids. The ends were cut back, 3 bases at V and 4 bases at J, with 12 bases in the middle.

This chain links TRBV7-3 with TRBJ2-3, with D unresolved. The CDR3 spans 15 residues. The V end lost 5 bases, the J end lost 4 bases, and 16 bases lay between the germline ends. Germline-derived CDR1 and CDR2 are SGHTA and FQGTGA. CDR3 coding DNA: TGTGCCAGCAGCCGAGGAAACCAGAAGGCAGATACGCAGTATTTT. Its translation is CASSRGNQKADTQYF.

This chain connects TRBV14 to TRBJ2-5; D gene unclear. The V end was cut by 0 bases, the J end by 7 bases, with 12 bases between. Germline V gene lookup returns CDR1 SGHDN and CDR2 FVKESK. The CDR3 extends over 14 amino acids. CDR3 bases: TGTGCCAGCAGCCAAGAAGCTGTTTTCGGGACCCAGTACTTC. Protein sequence: CASSQEAVFGTQYF.

The rearrangement uses TRBV2 and TRBJ2-7; 8 bases are shared with TRBD1. Germline loops: CDR1 SNHLY, CDR2 FYNNEI. This CDR3 has 16 amino acids. V trimming: 0 bases; J trimming: 0 bases; junction bases outside the gene matches: 4. Here the CDR3 DNA reads TGTGCCAGCAGTGAAGCCCCCGGACAGGGCTCCTACGAGCAGTACTTC. It encodes CASSEAPGQGSYEQYF.

CDR3 coding DNA: TGTGCCAGCAGTTTATCGCAGCGGGGGACCTACGAGCAGTACTTC. Protein: CASSLSQRGTYEQYF. The chain links TRBV28 to TRBJ2-7; 8 bases are a match to TRBD2. The CDR3 contains 15 residues. Germline V CDR1 and CDR2: MDHEN, SYDVKM. The V and J ends lost 1 base and 2 bases, in that order; junction bases with no gene match: 4.

Points on this clone: This CDR3 is also generated by other DNA sequences in the sample. The chain links TRBV5-1 to TRBJ2-1, with TRBD2 identical over 8 bases. The V segment lost 1 base and the J segment 8 bases; nucleotides outside the gene matches: 8. The CDR3 sequence is 15 residues long. The germline CDR1 and CDR2 sequences are SGHRS and YFSETQ. CDR3 sequence reads: CASSLNGGVIDEQFF. The CDR3 nucleotides are TGCGCCAGCAGCTTGAACGGGGGGGTTATTGATGAGCAGTTCTTC.

In its sample, this clone was seen a few times. The chain uses TRBV29-1 and TRBJ1-2; D is unresolved. Germline CDR1 SQVTM, CDR2 ANQGSEA. Trimming shortened V by 3 bases and J by 2 bases, and 7 bases separated the two germline ends. This CDR3 has 12 residues. The CDR3 bases are TGCAGCGTTGAGGTCAGGAACTATGGCTACACCTTC. Translated: CSVEVRNYGYTF.

This clone has a handful of counts. The rearrangement links TRBV10-1 to TRBJ2-5; D is perhaps TRBD2 (6 bases). The J call may be mistaken, given a closer DNA end match to TRBJ2-7. Germline V gene lookup returns CDR1 WNHNN and CDR2 SYGVQD (reference sequence). The length of the CDR3 is 12 residues. This CDR3 reads CASSGDSYEQYF. CDR3 DNA: TGCGCCAGTTCGGGGGACTCCTACGAGCAGTACTTC.

The chain carries TRBV4-1 and TRBJ2-5, with a tentative D call TRBD2 (7 bases). Per the germline V gene, CDR1 is MGHRA and CDR2 is YSYEKL. There are 16 residues in the CDR3. Trimming took off 5 bases at V and 2 bases at J, with 18 bases between the two ends. The CDR3 coding sequence is TGCGCCAGCAGCGTAGAACCCCGGGGGGCTCAAGAGACCCAGTACTTC. This sequence encodes CASSVEPRGAQETQYF.

The chain has TRBV5-1 and TRBJ1-2; 8 nucleotides align to TRBD1. This CDR3 is 15 amino acids long. The junction had 9 bases not matched to a gene; V was cut back by 5 bases and J by 3 bases. Per germline, CDR1 SGHRS and CDR2 YFSETQ. The CDR3 DNA is TGCGCCAGCAGTGCCGACAGGGGTTTGGACTATGGCTACACCTTC. Protein product: CASSADRGLDYGYTF.